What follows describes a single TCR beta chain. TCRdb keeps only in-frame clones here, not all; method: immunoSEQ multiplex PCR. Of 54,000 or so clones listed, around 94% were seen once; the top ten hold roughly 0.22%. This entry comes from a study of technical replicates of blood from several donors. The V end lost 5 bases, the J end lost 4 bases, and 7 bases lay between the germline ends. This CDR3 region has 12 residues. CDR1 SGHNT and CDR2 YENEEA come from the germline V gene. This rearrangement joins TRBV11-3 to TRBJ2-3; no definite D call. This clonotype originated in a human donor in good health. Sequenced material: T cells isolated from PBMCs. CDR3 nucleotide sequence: TGTGCCAGCAGCCCTTCGTCAGATACGCAGTATTTT. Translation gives CASSPSSDTQYF.